This T cell receptor beta chain appears in the sequencing data of a study of spatial heterogeneity in lung cancer. Overall study: In tumor regions TCR transcript counts correlated strongly with a matched bulk RNA-seq T cell module score. Overall study results and limits: Counts of expanded alpha and beta TCRs within tumors tracked the tumor nonsynonymous mutation count.

TCRdb reanalysed the 5' RACE reads using MiXCR and keeps one entry per CDR3 protein. There are thousands of distinct CDR3 sequences in the sample; around a third occur only once, and around 15% lies in the top ten. Sample time point: sample taken at primary tumor resection. Approximately 70 TRACERx patients with early, untreated non-small cell lung cancer donated samples. In the case of this clonotype: Its target is unknown.

Specimen: lung tumor tissue, collected at surgery. This sequence was found in a male donor with early-stage non-small cell lung cancer.

The CDR3 region has the DNA TGTGCCAGCAGCTACTCGGGAGGCTACGAGCAGTACTTC. It is translated as CASSYSGGYEQYF. The chain recombines TRBV27 with TRBJ2-7; 7 positions match TRBD2. Germline V CDR1 and CDR2: MNHEY, SMNVEV (reference sequence). V was pared by 6 bases and J by 3 bases, with 5 bases of the junction left unmatched. The CDR3 contains 13 residues.